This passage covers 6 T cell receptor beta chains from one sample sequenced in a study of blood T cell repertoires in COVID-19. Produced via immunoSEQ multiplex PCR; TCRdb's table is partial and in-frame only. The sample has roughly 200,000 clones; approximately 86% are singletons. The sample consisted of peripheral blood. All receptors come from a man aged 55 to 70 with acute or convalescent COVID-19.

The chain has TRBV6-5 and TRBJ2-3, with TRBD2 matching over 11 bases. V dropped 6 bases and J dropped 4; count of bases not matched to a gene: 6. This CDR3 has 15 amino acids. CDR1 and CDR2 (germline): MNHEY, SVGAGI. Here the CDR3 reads CASSNTSGGSDTQYF. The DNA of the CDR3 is TGTGCCAGCAGCAACACTAGCGGGGGCTCAGATACGCAGTATTTT.

This CDR3 reads CASSEGQGWNEQFF. CDR3 coding DNA: TGTGCCAGCAGTGAAGGGCAGGGGTGGAATGAGCAGTTCTTC. V usage is TRBV6-1 and J usage is TRBJ2-1; D might be TRBD1 (6 bases). The V gene lost 1 base and the J gene lost 7 bases, with 11 bases spanning the gap. This CDR3 region has 14 residues. Germline CDR1 is MNHNS and CDR2 is SASEGT.

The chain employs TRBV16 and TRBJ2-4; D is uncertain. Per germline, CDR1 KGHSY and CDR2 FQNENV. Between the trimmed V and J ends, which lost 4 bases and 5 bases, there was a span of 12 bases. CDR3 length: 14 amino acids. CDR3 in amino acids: CASSPQMAQNIQYF. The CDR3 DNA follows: TGTGCCAGCAGCCCCCAGATGGCCCAAAACATTCAGTACTTC.

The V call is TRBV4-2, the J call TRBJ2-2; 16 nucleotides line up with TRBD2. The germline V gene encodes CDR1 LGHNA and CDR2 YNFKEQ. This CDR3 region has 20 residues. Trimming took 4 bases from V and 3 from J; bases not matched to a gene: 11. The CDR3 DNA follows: TGTGCCAGCAGCCCCCCTGGGACTAGCGGGGGGGGATGGGACACCGGGGAGCTGTTTTTT. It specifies CASSPPGTSGGGWDTGELFF.

The CDR3 spells CASSLQGSNEKLFF. Here the CDR3 DNA reads TGTGCCAGCAGTTTACAGGGGTCTAATGAAAAACTGTTTTTT. V gene TRBV27 combines with J gene TRBJ1-4, with D maybe TRBD1 (6 bases). Trimming cost V 2 bases and J 3 bases, with 7 bases left between them. The CDR3 spans 14 residues. Looked up from germline, CDR1 is MNHEY and CDR2 is SMNVEV (reference sequence).

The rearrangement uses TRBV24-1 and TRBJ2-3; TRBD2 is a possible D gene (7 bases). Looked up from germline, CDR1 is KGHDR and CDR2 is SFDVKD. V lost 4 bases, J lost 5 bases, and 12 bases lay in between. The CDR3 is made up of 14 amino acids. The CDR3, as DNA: TGTGCCACCAGTGAAAAGGGGGGGGGAGATACGCAGTATTTT. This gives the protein CATSEKGGGDTQYF.